The 28 T cell receptor beta chains below come from one sample, sequenced in a study of CD8+ T cells in alopecia areata. RNA was extracted and reverse transcribed into cDNA as the sequencing template. The data were produced by immunoSEQ multiplex PCR, yet TCRdb's version contains in-frame clones alone and is incomplete. The table lists about 180,000 clones, about 53% of them singletons. Described treatment: oral pan-JAK inhibitor, 5-10 mg twice daily. The source material was CD8+ T cells sorted from blood, sampled at week 24, from a patient treated with tofacitinib. The receptors come from a human donor with alopecia areata.

This chain connects TRBV30 to TRBJ2-1, with 7 bases matching TRBD1. V gave up 2 bases and J gave up 7 bases; unmatched junction bases: 2. The length of the CDR3 is 12 residues. Germline CDR1 reads GTSNPN; CDR2 reads SVGIG (reference sequence). The CDR3 protein is CAWSQQGNEQFF. The DNA for the CDR3 is TGTGCCTGGAGTCAACAGGGGAATGAGCAGTTCTTC.

This clone was detected a few times. The chain links TRBV7-2 to TRBJ1-1; D is unresolved. From germline, CDR1 is SGHTA and CDR2 FQGNSA. Trimming shortened V by 4 bases and J by 1 base, and 4 bases separated the two germline ends. The CDR3 is made up of 12 amino acids. This chain's CDR3 is CASSYGNTEAFF. The CDR3 nucleotides are TGTGCCAGCAGCTATGGGAACACTGAAGCTTTCTTT.

The V call is TRBV7-2, the J call TRBJ2-5; D remains unclear. Germline-derived CDR1 and CDR2 are SGHTA and FQGNSA. V gave up 0 bases and J gave up 1 base, with 3 bases separating them. The CDR3 runs 13 residues. CDR3 nucleotide sequence: TGTGCCAGCAGCTTAGCTCCCCAAGAGACCCAGTACTTC. The encoded protein is CASSLAPQETQYF.

This chain connects TRBV6-5 to TRBJ1-2; no clear D gene. V was clipped by 6 bases and J by 4 bases, with 12 bases between them. Looked up from germline, CDR1 is MNHEY and CDR2 is SVGAGI. The CDR3 totals 13 residues. Here the CDR3 reads CASRHDPRYGYTF. In nucleotides, the CDR3 is TGTGCCAGCAGACATGACCCTCGCTATGGCTACACCTTC.

This clone was detected a few times. The V call is TRBV4-3, the J call TRBJ1-1, with D possibly matching TRBD1 (6 bases). Germline CDR1 reads LGHNA; CDR2 reads YSLEER. V lost 3 bases and J 1 base, leaving 9 bases between the germline ends. The CDR3 has 14 amino acids. The CDR3 loop is CASSQTGKNTEAFF. In DNA, the CDR3 is TGCGCCAGCAGCCAGACAGGCAAGAACACTGAAGCTTTCTTT.

The chain recombines TRBV11-2 with TRBJ2-7, with D uncertain. Between the trimmed V and J ends, which lost 5 bases and 5 bases, there was a span of 10 bases. The CDR3 loop spans 12 amino acids. Germline loops: CDR1 SGHAT, CDR2 FQNNGV. The CDR3 DNA sequence: TGTGCCAGCAGCCTAAGGAATAACGAGCAGTACTTC. Translated, it gives CASSLRNNEQYF.

V is TRBV9 and J is TRBJ1-2; 7 bases are shared with TRBD1. The germline V gene has CDR1 SGDLS and CDR2 YYNGEE. The CDR3 totals 15 residues. Trimming at V came to 2 bases and at J to 3 bases, leaving 7 bases not matched to a gene. CDR3 loop: CASSVGQVRDYGYTF. Written as DNA, the CDR3 is TGTGCCAGCAGCGTCGGACAGGTTCGGGACTATGGCTACACCTTC. The full variable domain, its missing parts supplied by reference TRBV9 and TRBJ1-2, is DSGVTQTPKHLITATGQRVTLRCSPRSGDLSVYWYQQSLDQGLQFLIQYYNGEERAKGNILERFSAQQFPDLHSELNLSSLELGDSALYFCASSVGQVRDYGYTFGSGTRLTVV.

This clone was observed a few times. V gene TRBV6-1 combines with J gene TRBJ1-2, with D perhaps TRBD1 (5 bases). V shed 3 bases and J shed 5 bases, with 13 bases lying between them. In germline, CDR1 is MNHNS, CDR2 SASEGT. The CDR3 is made up of 14 amino acids. The CDR3 spells CASSEGYQGYGYTF. CDR3 DNA: TGTGCCAGCAGTGAGGGGTACCAGGGTTATGGCTACACCTTC.

This chain uses TRBV2 with TRBJ2-1; D is unclear. V lost 5 bases and J 0 bases, leaving 8 bases between the germline ends. CDR1 is SNHLY, CDR2 FYNNEI, per germline. The CDR3 spans 14 residues. CDR3 sequence (DNA): TGTGCCAGCAGTAGCTCTGGCTCCTACAATGAGCAGTTCTTC. This encodes CASSSSGSYNEQFF.

On this clone: The CDR3 does not close with the conserved phenylalanine or tryptophan, likely indicating a read error. The gene calls are TRBV11-1 and TRBJ2-7, with D unclear. V shed 2 bases and J shed 5 bases, with 16 bases lying between them. Germline CDR1 SGHAT, CDR2 FQDESV (reference sequence). The CDR3 length is 15 residues. The chain's CDR3 is CASSLMWGNRDEQYL. Written as DNA, the CDR3 is TGTGCCAGCAGCTTAATGTGGGGAAATCGAGACGAGCAGTACTTA.

This clone has more than one count but fewer than ten. This chain links TRBV2 with TRBJ2-7, with 10 nucleotides matching TRBD1. V shed 5 bases, J shed 2 bases, and the junction held 3 bases outside the gene matches. CDR3 length: 14 residues. Germline assignment: CDR1 SNHLY and CDR2 FYNNEI. The CDR3 sequence is CASSSGTGAYEQYF. DNA of the CDR3: TGTGCCAGCAGTTCCGGGACAGGGGCCTACGAGCAGTACTTC.

This chain joins TRBV6-5 and TRBJ1-1; TRBD1 might be the D (5 bases). With 7 bases removed from V and 6 bases from J, the gap between germline ends came to 9 bases. CDR3 length equals 11 residues. The germline V gene encodes CDR1 MNHEY and CDR2 SVGAGI. The DNA for the CDR3 is TGTGCCAGCAACCCGGGACCTGAAGCTTTCTTT. Encoded protein: CASNPGPEAFF.

This rearrangement joins TRBV7-7 to TRBJ2-7; no definite D call. CDR1 and CDR2 (germline): SSHAT, FNYEAQ (reference sequence). The CDR3 extends over 13 amino acids. The V end was cut by 5 bases, the J end by 5 bases, with 13 bases between. The CDR3 bases are TGTGCCAGCAGCCGCAGCGCTCAGGACGAGCAGTACTTC. This codes for CASSRSAQDEQYF.

The chain combines TRBV7-8 with TRBJ2-3; 8 nucleotides line up with TRBD2. Per the germline V gene, CDR1 is SGHVS and CDR2 is FQNEAQ. The CDR3 has 15 amino acids. With V trimmed by 2 bases and J by 3 bases, 4 bases remained unmatched. In nucleotides, the CDR3 is TGTGCCAGCAGCTTAACCCGGGGGGGAACAGATACGCAGTATTTT. It codes for CASSLTRGGTDTQYF.

This chain links TRBV27 with TRBJ2-7; 9 bases are shared with TRBD1. V gave up 6 bases and J gave up 3 bases; unmatched junction bases: 3. Germline V gene sequence: CDR1 MNHEY, CDR2 SMNVEV (reference sequence). The CDR3 totals 13 residues. The CDR3 DNA follows: TGTGCCAGCAGCCGGGACAGGGTCTACGAGCAGTACTTC. Translated: CASSRDRVYEQYF.

The chain uses TRBV9 and TRBJ1-1; TRBD1 is a possible D gene (5 bases). Between the trimmed V and J ends, which lost 0 bases and 10 bases, there was a span of 13 bases. Per germline, CDR1 SGDLS and CDR2 YYNGEE. This CDR3 is built from 13 residues. The CDR3 nucleotides read TGTGCCAGCAGCGTAGATCGGGAAGGGGTAGCTTTCTTT. Amino acid sequence: CASSVDREGVAFF.

The gene calls are TRBV27 and TRBJ2-1, with D perhaps matching TRBD1 (5 bases). Deletions cut 5 bases from V and 4 bases from J, with 9 bases between. This CDR3 comprises 13 residues. Germline CDR1 MNHEY, CDR2 SMNVEV (reference sequence). The CDR3 bases are TGTGCCAGCAGTAACACAGGTTACAATGAGCAGTTCTTC. The encoded protein is CASSNTGYNEQFF.

This clone was detected only once. This chain links TRBV23-1 with TRBJ1-6, with D perhaps matching TRBD1 (6 bases). TRBV23-1 is annotated as an ORF whose role is uncertain. The CDR3 runs to 17 residues. Trimming pared 1 base from V and 8 bases from J, leaving 18 bases between. CDR3 protein: CASSQLGDPGVHSPLHF. The CDR3 nucleotides are TGCGCCAGCAGTCAATTGGGGGATCCAGGGGTCCATTCACCCCTCCACTTT.

V usage is TRBV29-1 and J usage is TRBJ1-2, with a possible D match to TRBD1 (6 bases). From germline, CDR1 is SQVTM and CDR2 ANQGSEA. This CDR3 contains 14 residues. With 5 bases removed from V and 1 base from J, the gap between germline ends came to 14 bases. This CDR3 reads CSVLTGNLNYGYTF. CDR3 nucleotide sequence: TGCAGCGTTTTAACAGGGAACCTTAACTATGGCTACACCTTC.

This clone has more than one count but fewer than ten. The V call is TRBV23-1, the J call TRBJ2-1; either TRBD1 or TRBD2 may fit D (5 bases each). Being an ORF, TRBV23-1 has a function that is uncertain. CDR3 size: 15 residues. V lost 2 bases, J lost 7 bases, and 15 bases lay in between. CDR3 bases: TGCGCCAGCAGTCAAGCCGGGACCCAAGGGAATGAGCAGTTCTTC. Its protein is CASSQAGTQGNEQFF.

For this clone: The same CDR3 also results from other DNA sequences found in this sample. This sequence joins TRBV27 and TRBJ2-5; D remains unclear. The CDR3 extends over 11 amino acids. Germline CDR1 is MNHEY and CDR2 is SMNVEV (reference sequence). Trimming shortened V by 6 bases and J by 0 bases, and 2 bases separated the two germline ends. The CDR3 DNA sequence: TGTGCCAGCAGCGACCAAGAGACCCAGTACTTC. Its translation is CASSDQETQYF.

This sequence joins TRBV9 and TRBJ1-6, with 10 bases fitting TRBD1. This CDR3 has 16 residues. From germline, CDR1 is SGDLS and CDR2 YYNGEE. V lost 4 bases to trimming and J lost 7 bases; unmatched junction nucleotides: 8. Here the CDR3 reads CASSPTGQGSNSPLHF. For the CDR3, the DNA is TGTGCCAGCAGCCCCACGGGACAGGGGTCGAATTCACCCCTCCACTTT.

This clone came up a few times. The missing conserved phenylalanine or tryptophan at the end of this CDR3 makes a read error likely. The DNA is omitted, as the CDR3 cannot be located on it reliably, and the CDR3 follows TCRdb's listing. The chain carries TRBV20-1 and TRBJ2-7; the table's D call of TRBD2 was not tested on the DNA. The CDR3 is 9 amino acids long, termini counted. CDR1 and CDR2 from the germline V gene are DFQATT and SNEGSKA (reference sequence). This chain's CDR3 is CSARDLRGI.

This clone was recorded a few times. At the DNA level, this CDR3 is encoded by other sequences in the same sample as well. The chain has TRBV29-1 and TRBJ2-2; perhaps TRBD2 as D (5 bases). The CDR3 totals 12 residues. The germline gives CDR1 SQVTM, CDR2 ANQGSEA. Trimming removed 6 bases from V and 4 bases from J, with 9 bases in between. CDR3 region: CSVVEGTGELFF. The DNA for the CDR3 is TGCAGCGTGGTTGAGGGCACCGGGGAGCTGTTTTTT.

The chain joins TRBV13 to TRBJ1-4; TRBD1 matches 8 bases. The CDR3 runs to 14 residues. V was clipped by 3 bases and J by 5 bases; unmatched bases: 2. CDR1 is PRHDT and CDR2 is FYEKMQ in the germline V gene (reference sequence). CDR3 loop: CASSFRDRNEKLFF. DNA of the CDR3: TGTGCCAGCAGCTTCCGGGACAGGAATGAAAAACTGTTTTTT.

The V and J genes are TRBV13 and TRBJ2-6, with D tentatively TRBD1 (5 bases). V lost 7 bases and J lost 2, with 18 bases in between. The germline gives CDR1 PRHDT, CDR2 FYEKMQ (reference sequence). This CDR3 has 17 residues. In nucleotides, the CDR3 is TGTGCCAGCACCGGAAGGGGTCTAAGGGCTGGGGCCAACGTCCTGACTTTC. Amino acids: CASTGRGLRAGANVLTF.

The chain links TRBV7-2 to TRBJ2-3; D may be TRBD1 (5 bases). Germline values: CDR1 SGHTA, CDR2 FQGNSA. Between the trimmed V and J ends, which lost 4 bases and 2 bases, there was a span of 16 bases. The CDR3 sequence is 16 residues long. CDR3 DNA sequence: TGTGCCAGCAGCTGGATAAAGGACAAGGACACAGATACGCAGTATTTT. Its translation: CASSWIKDKDTDTQYF.

This clone came up a few times. The chain joins TRBV4-2 to TRBJ2-2; weak D call: TRBD1 (6 bases). The CDR3 sequence is 16 residues long. In germline, CDR1 is LGHNA, CDR2 YNFKEQ. V lost 4 bases and J 1 base, leaving 13 bases between the germline ends. CDR3 loop: CASSPRWTENTGELFF. The CDR3 DNA follows: TGTGCCAGCAGCCCACGATGGACAGAGAACACCGGGGAGCTGTTTTTT.